A selection of T cell receptor beta chains follows, all from one sample in a study of tumour-infiltrating T cells in Burkitt lymphoma. Libraries were prepared by immunoSEQ multiplex PCR; TCRdb keeps only in-frame clonotypes and omits some of them. The sample holds 43,000 or so clones, around a third seen once. Sequencing was performed on tumor tissue. The receptors were gathered from a human donor with Burkitt lymphoma. Both conserved end residues are part of each CDR3. A D gene is named only where the DNA matches it firmly. A clone size is listed for some rows: how often the clone was seen (once, few, many), or a class if it is expanded.

- | 14 | TRBJ1-2 | - | TRBV2 | TGTGCCAGCAGTCTCACACCAGCTAACTATGGCTACACCTTC | CASSLTPANYGYTF
TRBD1 | 14 | TRBJ1-6 | - | TRBV10-3 | TGTGCCATCAGTGAGGACAGGGAGGGGTCACCCCTCCACTTT | CAISEDREGSPLHF
- | 12 | TRBJ2-5 | - | TRBV4-2 | TGTGCCAGCAGATCGGGGGAAGAGACCCAGTACTTC | CASRSGEETQYF
TRBD2 | 15 | TRBJ2-7 | - | TRBV5-4 | TGTGCCAGCAGCTTAAGCCTAGCGGGTTCCTACGAGCAGTACTTC | CASSLSLAGSYEQYF
- | 13 | TRBJ2-1 | few | TRBV2 | TGTGCCAGCATTTTCGGGACCTACAATGAGCAGTTCTTC | CASIFGTYNEQFF
- | 16 | TRBJ1-6 | few | TRBV6-6 | TGTGCCAGCAGAGCTCAGGCGAGCTCCTATAATTCACCCCTCCACTTT | CASRAQASSYNSPLHF
- | 14 | TRBJ2-7 | few | TRBV2 | TGTGCCAGCAGTGTGGAGACCGGGGCCTACGAGCAGTACTTC | CASSVETGAYEQYF
- | 15 | TRBJ1-5 | - | TRBV9 | TGTGCCAGCAGCCCGTGCTCTGGGAGCAATCAGCCCCAGCATTTT | CASSPCSGSNQPQHF
TRBD1 | 17 | TRBJ1-6 | few | TRBV5-4 | TGTGCCAGCAGCTTGGGGAAAACAGGGGCGAGGAATTCACCCCTCCACTTT | CASSLGKTGARNSPLHF
TRBD1 | 13 | TRBJ2-7 | few | TRBV6-1 | TGTGCCAGCAGTCGGGACAGTGAAGGAGGGCAGTACTTC | CASSRDSEGGQYF
- | 11 | TRBJ2-7 | few | TRBV20-1 | TGCAGTGCCAGGTCAGGTAACGAGCAGTACTTC | CSARSGNEQYF
TRBD1 | 18 | TRBJ1-2 | - | TRBV19 | TGTGCCAGTAGTTCCCCGGGACAGGGGGCGTTAGCCTACTATGGCTACACCTTC | CASSSPGQGALAYYGYTF
- | 17 | TRBJ2-5 | - | TRBV6-4 | TGTGCCAGCAGAACAATTCCGCCTCCTATGCCCGAAGAGACCCAGTACTTC | CASRTIPPPMPEETQYF
- | 11 | TRBJ2-3 | - | TRBV30 | TGTGCCTGGAGTGGGGTAGATACGCAGTATTTT | CAWSGVDTQYF
TRBD2 | 15 | TRBJ2-3 | few | TRBV5-4 | TGTGCCAGCAGCTTGACCAGCGGGGGAACAGATACGCAGTATTTT | CASSLTSGGTDTQYF
- | 14 | TRBJ1-3 | - | TRBV15 | TGTGCCACCAGCAGGGGACGGGCTGGAAACACCATATATTTT | CATSRGRAGNTIYF
TRBD2 | 14 | TRBJ2-5 | - | TRBV2 | TGTGCCAGCAGGGGTGGGACTAGCGGGGGGACCCAGTACTTC | CASRGGTSGGTQYF
- | 12 | TRBJ1-4 | few | TRBV29-1 | TGCAGCGTCAGGGGATATAATGAAAAACTGTTTTTT | CSVRGYNEKLFF
- | 15 | TRBJ2-1 | - | TRBV7-3 | TGTGCCAGCAGCTCCCCAAGTTTGGGTTTCAATGAGCAGTTCTTC | CASSSPSLGFNEQFF
- | 16 | TRBJ1-3 | few | TRBV7-2 | TGTGCCAGCAGCACCCAGGGGAACTTCCGTGGAAACACCATATATTTT | CASSTQGNFRGNTIYF
TRBD2 | 16 | TRBJ2-1 | - | TRBV6-5 | TGTGCCAGCAGTTACGGGGCTAGCGGGTACAACAATGAGCAGTTCTTC | CASSYGASGYNNEQFF
- | 15 | TRBJ1-1 | - | TRBV5-1 | TGCGCCAGCAGTCCCCGGTCAGGGTATGACACTGAAGCTTTCTTT | CASSPRSGYDTEAFF
- | 14 | TRBJ2-7 | - | TRBV5-1 | TGCGCCAGCAGCTCCCCCGGGGGCTACTACGAGCAGTACTTC | CASSSPGGYYEQYF
- | 13 | TRBJ2-5 | few | TRBV19 | TGTGCCAGTAGTATCAAACTCGGAGAGACCCAGTACTTC | CASSIKLGETQYF
- | 14 | TRBJ1-5 | - | TRBV10-3 | TGTGCCATCAGTGATTCCGGGGGAAGTCAGCCCCAGCATTTT | CAISDSGGSQPQHF
- | 16 | TRBJ2-1 | - | TRBV5-1 | TGCGCCAGCAGCCCGACAACAGGGGCAGCGGGCAATGAGCAGTTCTTC | CASSPTTGAAGNEQFF
- | 14 | TRBJ1-3 | - | TRBV11-2 | TGTGCCAGCAGTTCCCGGTTCTCTGGAAACACCATATATTTT | CASSSRFSGNTIYF
- | 14 | TRBJ2-1 | - | TRBV19 | TGTGCCAGTAGTAGACAGAGCTCCTACAATGAGCAGTTCTTC | CASSRQSSYNEQFF
- | 16 | TRBJ1-4 | few | TRBV29-1 | TGCAGCGTTGAAGACCCCAAGCCTTCCACTAATGAAAAACTGTTTTTT | CSVEDPKPSTNEKLFF
- | 13 | TRBJ1-1 | few | TRBV7-3 | TGTGCCAGCAGCTTGACAGCGTCCACTGAAGCTTTCTTT | CASSLTASTEAFF
TRBD1 | 15 | TRBJ2-7 | - | TRBV4-2 | TGTGCCAGCAGCCCTCGACAGGGGGCAAGAGGCGAGCAGTACTTC | CASSPRQGARGEQYF
- | 12 | TRBJ2-3 | - | TRBV7-2 | TGTGCCAGCAGCCCATTCGAGGATACGCAGTATTTT | CASSPFEDTQYF
- | 14 | TRBJ1-2 | - | TRBV7-9 | TGTGCCAGCAGCTTAGGTGGAGTCCTCTATGGCTACACCTTC | CASSLGGVLYGYTF
- | 13 | TRBJ2-5 | - | TRBV2 | TGTGCCAGCAAGGGCGAATTGGGGGAGACCCAGTACTTC | CASKGELGETQYF
- | 12 | TRBJ1-2 | - | TRBV10-3 | TGTGCCATCAGTGAGGGGGGGGCGGTCTACACCTTC | CAISEGGAVYTF
- | 15 | TRBJ2-3 | once | TRBV4-3 | TGCGCCAGCAGCCAAGATCGATGGCGCACAGATACGCAGTATTTT | CASSQDRWRTDTQYF
- | 16 | TRBJ1-2 | - | TRBV28 | TGTGCCAGCAGTTTGGGGGGAGGTACTCTTGCCTATGGCTACACCTTC | CASSLGGGTLAYGYTF
TRBD1 | 16 | TRBJ1-5 | - | TRBV6-1 | TGTGCCAGCAGTGAATTTGGGAGGGGGCCCCAGGGGGCCCAGCATTTT | CASSEFGRGPQGAQHF
- | 14 | TRBJ1-2 | - | TRBV14 | TGTGCCAGCAGCCCTGGACCGACACCCTATGGCTACACCTTC | CASSPGPTPYGYTF
- | 12 | TRBJ1-3 | - | TRBV7-9 | TGTGCCAGCAGCCCCACCGAATTCACCATATATTTT | CASSPTEFTIYF
- | 14 | TRBJ2-2 | once | TRBV7-9 | TGTGCCAGCATCCTTGGGGCGCAGACCGGGGAGCTGTTTTTT | CASILGAQTGELFF
TRBD1 | 15 | TRBJ1-6 | - | TRBV7-3 | TGTGCCAGCAGCTTACTGGGACAGGGGAATTCACCCCTCCACTTT | CASSLLGQGNSPLHF
TRBD1 | 15 | TRBJ1-2 | - | TRBV13 | TGTGCCAGCAGCTCGGGACAGGGGGCGCGAGGTGGCTACACCTTC | CASSSGQGARGGYTF
- | 13 | TRBJ1-2 | few | TRBV6-5 | TGTGCCAGCAGTCGGGACGGCCGCTATGGCTACACCTTC | CASSRDGRYGYTF
TRBD2 | 14 | TRBJ2-7 | - | TRBV5-4 | TGTGCCAGCAGCCACCGGGGGGGCTTGTACGAGCAGTACTTC | CASSHRGGLYEQYF
TRBD2 | 17 | TRBJ2-2 | - | TRBV5-1 | TGCGCCAGCAGCTTGTCCAGGACTAGCGGGAACACCGGGGAGCTGTTTTTT | CASSLSRTSGNTGELFF
- | 13 | TRBJ1-1 | - | TRBV11-3 | TGTGCCAGCAGCTTTTCCACGAACACTGAAGCTTTCTTT | CASSFSTNTEAFF
- | 11 | TRBJ2-3 | many | TRBV5-4 | TGTGCCAGCAGCTTGCAAGATACGCAGTATTTT | CASSLQDTQYF
- | 14 | TRBJ1-2 | few | TRBV4-2 | TGTGCCAGCAGCCAAGATCTGTGGGCGGGTGGCTACACCTTC | CASSQDLWAGGYTF
TRBD1 | 15 | TRBJ1-2 | few | TRBV29-1 | TGCAGCGTTGAAGGTGGGGGGACAGGGGGCTATGGCTACACCTTC | CSVEGGGTGGYGYTF